This T cell receptor beta chain was found in a study of shared clonotypes between healthy human individuals. At the level of the study: Researchers assigned three CD4 naive, three CD4 memory, two CD8 naive and one CD8 memory plate to each donor. Notes on the study in general: Compared with clonotypes that all four donors shared, non-shared clonotypes had lower generation probabilities. Richness estimates generally favored naive over memory subsets.

Assay used: immunoSEQ multiplex PCR; TCRdb lists only in-frame clones, some missing. Among around 2.1 million clones, around 95% were seen once, and the ten largest hold more than 0.1%. The germline V and J ends were trimmed by 9 bases and 12 bases, with 18 bases remaining between them. Germline CDR1 KGHSH, CDR2 LQKENI. The CDR3 has 12 amino acids. Naive CD4+ cells were CD45RA-selected; the remaining cells were memory. On this clone itself: What it binds is not known.

This TCR derives from a man aged 18 to 35 in good health. Sequenced: naive CD4+ T cells sorted from blood. Subset reported: CD45RA+ positively selected. The chain joins TRBV18 to TRBJ2-1; D call uncertain. The CDR3 loop reads CASSTQPDAQFF. CDR3 sequence (DNA): TGTGCCAGTTCCACCCAGCCGGACGCGCAGTTCTTC.